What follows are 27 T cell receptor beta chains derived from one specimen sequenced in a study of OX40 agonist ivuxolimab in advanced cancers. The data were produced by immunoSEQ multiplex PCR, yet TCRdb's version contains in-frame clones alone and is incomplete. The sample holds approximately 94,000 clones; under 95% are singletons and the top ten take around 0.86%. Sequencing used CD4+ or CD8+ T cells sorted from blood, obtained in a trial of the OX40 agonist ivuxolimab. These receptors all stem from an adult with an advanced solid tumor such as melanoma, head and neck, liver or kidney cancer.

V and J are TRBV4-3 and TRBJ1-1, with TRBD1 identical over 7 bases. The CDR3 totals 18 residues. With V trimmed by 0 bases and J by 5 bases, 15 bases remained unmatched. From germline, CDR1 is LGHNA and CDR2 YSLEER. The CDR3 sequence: CASSQDLGRGGIRTEAFF. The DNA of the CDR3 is TGCGCCAGCAGCCAAGATCTGGGCAGGGGGGGAATTAGAACTGAAGCTTTCTTT.

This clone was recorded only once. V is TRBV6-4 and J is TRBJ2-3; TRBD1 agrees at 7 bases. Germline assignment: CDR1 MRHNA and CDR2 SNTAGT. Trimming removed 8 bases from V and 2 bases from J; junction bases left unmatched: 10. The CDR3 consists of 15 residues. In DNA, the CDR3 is TGTGCCAGCCTCCCCAGGGGACAGTACACAGATACGCAGTATTTT. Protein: CASLPRGQYTDTQYF.

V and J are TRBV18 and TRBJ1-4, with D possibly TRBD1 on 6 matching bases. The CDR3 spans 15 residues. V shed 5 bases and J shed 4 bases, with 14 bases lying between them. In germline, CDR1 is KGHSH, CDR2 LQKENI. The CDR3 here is CASSVQGRSNEKLFF. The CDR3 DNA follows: TGTGCCAGCTCAGTTCAGGGGAGAAGTAATGAAAAACTGTTTTTT.

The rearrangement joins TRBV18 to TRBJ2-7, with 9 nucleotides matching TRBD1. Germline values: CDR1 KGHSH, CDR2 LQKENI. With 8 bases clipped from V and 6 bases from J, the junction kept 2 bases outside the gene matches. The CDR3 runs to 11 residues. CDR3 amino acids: CASTTGGEQYF. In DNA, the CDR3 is TGTGCCAGCACGACAGGGGGCGAGCAGTACTTC.

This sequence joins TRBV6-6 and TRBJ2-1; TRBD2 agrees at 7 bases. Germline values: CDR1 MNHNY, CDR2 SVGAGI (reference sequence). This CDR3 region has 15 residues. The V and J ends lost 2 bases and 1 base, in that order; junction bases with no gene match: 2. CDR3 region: CASSYEGGSYNEQFF. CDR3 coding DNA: TGTGCCAGCAGTTACGAGGGAGGGTCCTACAATGAGCAGTTCTTC.

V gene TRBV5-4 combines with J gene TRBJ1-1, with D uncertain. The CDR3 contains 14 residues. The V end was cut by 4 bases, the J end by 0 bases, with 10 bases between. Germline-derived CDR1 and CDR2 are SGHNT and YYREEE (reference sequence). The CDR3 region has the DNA TGTGCCAGCAGCCTGACGGGCTTGAACACTGAAGCTTTCTTT. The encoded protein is CASSLTGLNTEAFF.

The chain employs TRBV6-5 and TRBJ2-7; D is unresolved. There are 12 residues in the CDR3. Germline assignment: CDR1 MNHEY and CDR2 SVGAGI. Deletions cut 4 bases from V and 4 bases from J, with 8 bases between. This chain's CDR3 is CASSSAEYEQYF. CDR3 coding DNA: TGTGCCAGCAGTTCCGCGGAATACGAGCAGTACTTC.

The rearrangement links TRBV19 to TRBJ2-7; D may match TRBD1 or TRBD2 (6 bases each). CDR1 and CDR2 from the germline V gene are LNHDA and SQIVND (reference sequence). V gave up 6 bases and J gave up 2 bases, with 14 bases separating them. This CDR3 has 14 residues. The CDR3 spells CASSEGGPPYEQYF. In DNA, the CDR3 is TGTGCCAGTAGCGAAGGGGGGCCACCCTACGAGCAGTACTTC.

The CDR3 here is CASRAQDRDSEKLFF. The CDR3 bases are TGTGCCAGCAGAGCCCAGGACAGGGATAGTGAAAAACTGTTTTTT. The rearrangement joins TRBV27 to TRBJ1-4; 8 positions agree with TRBD1. Germline CDR1 MNHEY, CDR2 SMNVEV (reference sequence). CDR3 length equals 15 residues. The V and J ends lost 6 bases and 7 bases, in that order; junction bases with no gene match: 10.

In nucleotides, the CDR3 is TGTGCCACCAAGGGGGGACAGGGGGTTGAGACCCAGTACTTC. Its protein product is CATKGGQGVETQYF. The rearrangement joins TRBV2 to TRBJ2-5, with TRBD1 matching over 11 bases. The germline V gene has CDR1 SNHLY and CDR2 FYNNEI. The CDR3 has 14 amino acids. The J segment lost 5 bases and the V segment lost 10 bases, leaving 9 bases of the junction unmatched.

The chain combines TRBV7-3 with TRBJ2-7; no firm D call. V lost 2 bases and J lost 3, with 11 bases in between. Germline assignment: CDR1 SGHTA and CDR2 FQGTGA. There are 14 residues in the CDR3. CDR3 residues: CASSLEQTLYEQYF. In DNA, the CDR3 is TGTGCCAGCAGCTTAGAACAGACCCTCTACGAGCAGTACTTC.

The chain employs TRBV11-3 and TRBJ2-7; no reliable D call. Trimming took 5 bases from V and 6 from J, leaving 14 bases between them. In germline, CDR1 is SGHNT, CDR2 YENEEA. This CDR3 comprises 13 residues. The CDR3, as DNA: TGTGCCAGCAGCCGTAATCGTGAGAGCGAGCAGTACTTC. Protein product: CASSRNRESEQYF.

In DNA form, the CDR3 reads TGTGCCAGCAGTCCCGCCGCCAGCAGGGGCTACTATGGCTACACCTTC. Translation gives CASSPAASRGYYGYTF. The chain is built from TRBV28 and TRBJ1-2; possibly TRBD1 for D (6 bases). The CDR3 sequence is 16 residues long. V shed 5 bases and J shed 3 bases, with 19 bases lying between them. Germline-derived CDR1 and CDR2 are MDHEN and SYDVKM.

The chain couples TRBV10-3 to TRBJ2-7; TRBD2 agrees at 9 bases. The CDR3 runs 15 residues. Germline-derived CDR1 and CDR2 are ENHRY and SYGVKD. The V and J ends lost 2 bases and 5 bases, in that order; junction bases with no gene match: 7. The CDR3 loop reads CAISESEGGRDEQYF. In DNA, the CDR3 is TGTGCCATCAGTGAGAGTGAGGGCGGGAGGGACGAGCAGTACTTC.

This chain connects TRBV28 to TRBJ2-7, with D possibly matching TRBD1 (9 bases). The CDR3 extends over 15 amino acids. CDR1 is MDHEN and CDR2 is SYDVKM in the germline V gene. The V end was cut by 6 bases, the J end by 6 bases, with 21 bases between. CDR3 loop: CASSRGGTGPREQYF. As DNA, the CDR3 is TGTGCCAGCAGCCGGGGGGGGACAGGGCCCCGCGAGCAGTACTTC.

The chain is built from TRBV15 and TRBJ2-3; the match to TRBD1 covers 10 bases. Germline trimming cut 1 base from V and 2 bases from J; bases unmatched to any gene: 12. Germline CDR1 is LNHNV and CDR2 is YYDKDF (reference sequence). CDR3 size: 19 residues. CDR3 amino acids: CATSRGGQGGPSVTDTQYF. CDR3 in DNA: TGTGCCACCAGCAGAGGCGGACAGGGGGGACCTAGCGTCACAGATACGCAGTATTTT. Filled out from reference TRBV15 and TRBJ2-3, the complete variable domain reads DAMVIQNPRYQVTQFGKPVTLSCSQTLNHNVMYWYQQKSSQAPKLLFHYYDKDFNNEADTPDNFQSRRPNTSFCFLDIRSPGLGDTAMYLCATSRGGQGGPSVTDTQYFGPGTRLTVL.

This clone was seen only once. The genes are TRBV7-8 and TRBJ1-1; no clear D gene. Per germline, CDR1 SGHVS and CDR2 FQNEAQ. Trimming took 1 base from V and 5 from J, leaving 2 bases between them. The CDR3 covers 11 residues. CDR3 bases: TGTGCCAGCAGCTTAGAGACTGAAGCTTTCTTT. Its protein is CASSLETEAFF.

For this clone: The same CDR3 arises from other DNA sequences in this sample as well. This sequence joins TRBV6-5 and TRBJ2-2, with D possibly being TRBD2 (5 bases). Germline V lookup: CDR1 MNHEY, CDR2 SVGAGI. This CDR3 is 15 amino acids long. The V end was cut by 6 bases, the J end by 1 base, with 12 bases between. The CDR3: CASSTGLKNTGELFF. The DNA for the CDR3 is TGTGCCAGCAGCACCGGACTCAAGAACACCGGGGAGCTGTTTTTT.

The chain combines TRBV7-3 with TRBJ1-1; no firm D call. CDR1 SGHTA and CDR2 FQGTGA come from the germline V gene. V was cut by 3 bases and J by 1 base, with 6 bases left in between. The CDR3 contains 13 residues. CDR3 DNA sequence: TGTGCCAGCAGCTTTTCCACGAACACTGAAGCTTTCTTT. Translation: CASSFSTNTEAFF.

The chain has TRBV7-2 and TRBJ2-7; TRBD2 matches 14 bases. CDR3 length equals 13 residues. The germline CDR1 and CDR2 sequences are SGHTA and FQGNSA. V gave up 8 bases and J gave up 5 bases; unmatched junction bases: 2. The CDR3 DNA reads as TGTGCCAGCGGGACTAGCGGGAGCAACGAGCAGTACTTC. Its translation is CASGTSGSNEQYF.

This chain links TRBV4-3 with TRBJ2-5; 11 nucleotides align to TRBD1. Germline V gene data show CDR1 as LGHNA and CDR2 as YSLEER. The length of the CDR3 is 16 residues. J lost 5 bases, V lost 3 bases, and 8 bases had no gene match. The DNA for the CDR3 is TGCGCCAGCAGCCAGGGGACAGGGGGTGTAGGGGAGACCCAGTACTTC. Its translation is CASSQGTGGVGETQYF.

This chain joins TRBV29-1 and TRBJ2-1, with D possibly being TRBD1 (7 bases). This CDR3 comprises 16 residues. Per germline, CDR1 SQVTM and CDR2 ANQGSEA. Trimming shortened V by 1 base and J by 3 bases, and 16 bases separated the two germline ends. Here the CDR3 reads CSVEGAGGSDYNEQFF. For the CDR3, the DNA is TGCAGCGTTGAAGGGGCAGGGGGGAGTGACTACAATGAGCAGTTCTTC.

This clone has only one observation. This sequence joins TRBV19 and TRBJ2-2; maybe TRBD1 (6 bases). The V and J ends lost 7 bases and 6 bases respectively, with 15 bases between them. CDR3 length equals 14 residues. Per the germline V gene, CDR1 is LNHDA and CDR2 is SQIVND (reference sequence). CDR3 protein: CASIEQGGAGELFF. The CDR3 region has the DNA TGTGCCAGTATAGAACAGGGTGGGGCCGGGGAGCTGTTTTTT.

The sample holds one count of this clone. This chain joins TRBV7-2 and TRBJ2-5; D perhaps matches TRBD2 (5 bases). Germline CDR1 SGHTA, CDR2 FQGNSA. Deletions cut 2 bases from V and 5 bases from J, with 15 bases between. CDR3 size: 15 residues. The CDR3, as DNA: TGTGCCAGCAGCTTAATGGGAGCTAGCTCCGAGACCCAGTACTTC. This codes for CASSLMGASSETQYF. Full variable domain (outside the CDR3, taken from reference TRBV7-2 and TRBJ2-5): GAGVSQSPSNKVTEKGKDVELRCDPISGHTALYWYRQSLGQGLEFLIYFQGNSAPDKSGLPSDRFSAERTGGSVSTLTIQRTQQEDSAVYLCASSLMGASSETQYFGPGTRLLVL.

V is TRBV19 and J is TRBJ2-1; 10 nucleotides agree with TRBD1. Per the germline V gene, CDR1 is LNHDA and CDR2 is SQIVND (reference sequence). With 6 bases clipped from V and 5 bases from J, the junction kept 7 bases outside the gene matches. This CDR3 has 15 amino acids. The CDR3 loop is CASRTGTGVDNEQFF. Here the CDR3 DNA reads TGTGCCAGTAGGACCGGGACAGGGGTTGACAATGAGCAGTTCTTC.

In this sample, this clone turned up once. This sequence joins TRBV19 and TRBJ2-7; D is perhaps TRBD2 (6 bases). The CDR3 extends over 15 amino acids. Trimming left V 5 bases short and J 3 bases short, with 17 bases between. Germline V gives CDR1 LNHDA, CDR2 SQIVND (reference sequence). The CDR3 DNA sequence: TGTGCCAGTAGTCTAATCCGCGGGGCCGACTACGAGCAGTACTTC. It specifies CASSLIRGADYEQYF.

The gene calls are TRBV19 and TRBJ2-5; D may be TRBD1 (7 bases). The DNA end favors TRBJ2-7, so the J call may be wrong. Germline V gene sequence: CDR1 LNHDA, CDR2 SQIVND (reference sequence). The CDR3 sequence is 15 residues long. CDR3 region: CASSILSGGGYEQYF. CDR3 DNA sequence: TGTGCCAGTAGTATTCTTTCAGGGGGAGGCTACGAGCAGTACTTC.